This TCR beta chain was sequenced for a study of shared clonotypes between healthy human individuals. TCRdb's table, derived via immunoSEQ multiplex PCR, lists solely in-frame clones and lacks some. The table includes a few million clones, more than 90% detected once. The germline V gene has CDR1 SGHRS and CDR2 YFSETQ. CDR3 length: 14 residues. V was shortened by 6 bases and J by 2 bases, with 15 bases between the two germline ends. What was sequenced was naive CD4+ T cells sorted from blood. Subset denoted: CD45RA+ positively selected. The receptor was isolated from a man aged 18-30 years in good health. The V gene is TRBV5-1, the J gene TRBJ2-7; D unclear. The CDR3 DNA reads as TGCGCCAGCACCAAACTCCCAGGTACCTACGAGCAGTACTTC. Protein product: CASTKLPGTYEQYF.